The source of this T cell receptor (beta chain) is a study of CD8 T cells in ankylosing spondylitis. General observations from the study: Reactive arthritis synovial fluid and blood were previously reported to contain some motif variants. Clones linked to disease, bearing a CD8+ phenotype, were relatively rare in peripheral blood. Clones tied to disease were said to be significantly enriched in matched ankylosing spondylitis synovial fluid. A TCR beta motif of several highly homologous variants seemed to mark ankylosing spondylitis blood.

In this sample, this clonotype turned up many times. Its antigen is undetermined. Molecular-barcoded quantitative 5'-RACE produced these TCR beta libraries. TCRdb analysed the 5' RACE reads with MiXCR anew, one entry per CDR3 protein. This table holds hundreds of thousands of distinct CDR3 sequences, roughly 12% found once. Germline lookup yields CDR1 DFQATT and CDR2 SNEGSKA (reference sequence). J gave up 11 bases and V 0 bases, and 10 bases lay outside the gene matches. The CDR3 totals 14 residues. The receptor was isolated from a male donor with ankylosing spondylitis. J is TRBJ2-1 and V is TRBV20-1, with TRBD2 matching 7 bases. The specimen was blood, either unsorted or a sorted T cell fraction (not recorded which). CDR3 in DNA: TGCAGTGCTAGAGATACCCCGGGACTACATAAGCAGTTCTTC. The encoded protein is CSARDTPGLHKQFF.